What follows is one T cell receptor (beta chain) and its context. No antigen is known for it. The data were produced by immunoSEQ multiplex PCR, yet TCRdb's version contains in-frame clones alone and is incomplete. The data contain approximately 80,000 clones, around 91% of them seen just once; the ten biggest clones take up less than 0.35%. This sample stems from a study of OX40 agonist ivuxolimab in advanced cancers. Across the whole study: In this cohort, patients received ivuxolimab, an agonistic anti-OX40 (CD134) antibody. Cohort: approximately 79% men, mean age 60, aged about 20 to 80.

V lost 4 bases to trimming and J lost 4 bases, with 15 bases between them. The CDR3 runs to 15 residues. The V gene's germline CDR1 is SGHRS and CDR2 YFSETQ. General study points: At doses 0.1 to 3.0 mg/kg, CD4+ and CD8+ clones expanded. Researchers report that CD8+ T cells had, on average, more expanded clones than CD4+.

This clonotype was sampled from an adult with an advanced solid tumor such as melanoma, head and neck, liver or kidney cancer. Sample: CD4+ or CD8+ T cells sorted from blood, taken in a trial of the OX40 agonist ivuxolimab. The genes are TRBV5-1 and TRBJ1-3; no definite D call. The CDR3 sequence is CASSPYQIAGNTIYF. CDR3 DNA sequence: TGCGCCAGCAGCCCGTATCAAATTGCGGGAAACACCATATATTTT.